This TCR beta chain was captured in a study of blood T cell repertoires in COVID-19. Study summary: Whether acute or convalescent, the COVID-19 samples came from the United States, Italy and Spain.

CDR3 length: 13 residues. CDR1 and CDR2 from the germline V gene are SQVTM and ANQGSEA. The germline V and J ends were trimmed by 7 bases and 4 bases, with 16 bases remaining between them. In the original processing: Researchers report that nucleated cell counts were estimated from reference gene primer amplification. Assay: immunoSEQ multiplex PCR; the TCRdb copy retains only in-frame clones and omits some. V, J and clone size were drawn from that table, and D and trimming were deduced from the DNA. The data show about 99,000 clones, 75% to 95% seen once. Sequencing was done on a sample of peripheral blood. The V call is TRBV29-1, the J call TRBJ1-2, with TRBD1 as a possible D gene (6 bases). The source is a human donor in a cohort sampled during active COVID-19. The CDR3 sequence: CSAAGGPIYGYTF. CDR3 nucleotides: TGCAGCGCCGCGGGGGGGCCTATCTATGGCTACACCTTC.